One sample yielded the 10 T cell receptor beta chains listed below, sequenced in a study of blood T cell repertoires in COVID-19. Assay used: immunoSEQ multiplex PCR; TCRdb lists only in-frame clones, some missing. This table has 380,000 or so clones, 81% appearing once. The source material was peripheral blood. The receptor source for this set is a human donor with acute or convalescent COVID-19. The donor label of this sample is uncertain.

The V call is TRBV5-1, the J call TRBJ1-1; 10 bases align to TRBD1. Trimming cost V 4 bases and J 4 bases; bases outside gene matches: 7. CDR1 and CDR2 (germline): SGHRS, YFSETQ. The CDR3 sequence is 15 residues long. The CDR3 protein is CASSARQGARTEAFF. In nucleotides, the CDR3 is TGCGCCAGCAGCGCGAGACAGGGGGCCCGCACTGAAGCTTTCTTT.

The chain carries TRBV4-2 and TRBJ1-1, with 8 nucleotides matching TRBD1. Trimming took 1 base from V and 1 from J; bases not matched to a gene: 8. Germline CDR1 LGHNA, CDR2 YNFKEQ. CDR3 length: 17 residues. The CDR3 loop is CASSQGRGLRGNTEAFF. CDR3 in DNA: TGTGCCAGCAGCCAAGGCAGGGGGCTACGGGGGAACACTGAAGCTTTCTTT.

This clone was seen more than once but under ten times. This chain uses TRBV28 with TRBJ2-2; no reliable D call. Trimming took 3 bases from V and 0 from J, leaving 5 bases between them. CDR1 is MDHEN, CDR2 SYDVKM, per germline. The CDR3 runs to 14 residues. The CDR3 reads CASSFRPNTGELFF. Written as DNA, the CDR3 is TGTGCCAGCAGTTTTCGTCCGAACACCGGGGAGCTGTTTTTT.

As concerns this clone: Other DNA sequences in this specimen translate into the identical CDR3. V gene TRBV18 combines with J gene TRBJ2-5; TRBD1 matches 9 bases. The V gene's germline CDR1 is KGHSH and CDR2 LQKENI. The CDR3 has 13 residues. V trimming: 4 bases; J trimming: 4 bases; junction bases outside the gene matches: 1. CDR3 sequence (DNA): TGTGCCAGCTCACAGGGACAGGGAGAGACCCAGTACTTC. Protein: CASSQGQGETQYF.

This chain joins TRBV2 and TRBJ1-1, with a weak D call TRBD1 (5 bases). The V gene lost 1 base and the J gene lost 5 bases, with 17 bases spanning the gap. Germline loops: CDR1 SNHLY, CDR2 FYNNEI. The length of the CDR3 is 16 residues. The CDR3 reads CASSEEGAGGGTEAFF. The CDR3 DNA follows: TGTGCCAGCAGTGAAGAGGGTGCGGGGGGAGGTACTGAAGCTTTCTTT.

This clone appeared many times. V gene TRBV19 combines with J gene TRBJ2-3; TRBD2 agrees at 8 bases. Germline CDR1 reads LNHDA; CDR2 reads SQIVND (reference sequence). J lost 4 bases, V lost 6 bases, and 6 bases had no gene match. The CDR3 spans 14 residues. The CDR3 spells CASRQAGASDTQYF. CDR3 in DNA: TGTGCCAGTAGGCAAGCGGGAGCCTCAGATACGCAGTATTTT.

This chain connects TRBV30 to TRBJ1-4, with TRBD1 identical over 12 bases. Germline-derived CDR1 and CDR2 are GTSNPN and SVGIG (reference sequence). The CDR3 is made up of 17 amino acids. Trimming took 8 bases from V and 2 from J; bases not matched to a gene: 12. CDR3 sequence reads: CAGVPGQGAVTNEKLFF. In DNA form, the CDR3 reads TGTGCCGGAGTCCCGGGACAGGGGGCTGTGACTAATGAAAAACTGTTTTTT.

The CDR3 sequence: CASSPRTSGSLGEQYF. CDR3 bases: TGTGCCAGCAGCCCGCGGACTAGCGGGAGTCTGGGCGAGCAGTACTTC. The rearrangement joins TRBV7-9 to TRBJ2-7, with 13 bases fitting TRBD2. Losses at the gene ends were 5 bases for V and 6 bases for J; bases not matched to a gene: 10. This CDR3 has 16 residues. CDR1 and CDR2 from the germline V gene are SEHNR and FQNEAQ (reference sequence).

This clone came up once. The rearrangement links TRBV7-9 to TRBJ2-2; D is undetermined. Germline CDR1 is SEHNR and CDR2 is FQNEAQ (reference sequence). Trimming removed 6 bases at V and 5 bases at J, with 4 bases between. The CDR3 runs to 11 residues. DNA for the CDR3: TGTGCCAGCAGGGAGACCGGGGAGCTGTTTTTT. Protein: CASRETGELFF.

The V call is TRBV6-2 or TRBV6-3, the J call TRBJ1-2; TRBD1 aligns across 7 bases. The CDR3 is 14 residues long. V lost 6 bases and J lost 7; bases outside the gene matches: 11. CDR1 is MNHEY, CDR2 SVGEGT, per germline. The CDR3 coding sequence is TGTGCCAGCAGCGGGACAGCTACATCTCGTGGCTACACCTTC. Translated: CASSGTATSRGYTF.